The text below deals with one TCR beta chain. What it binds is unknown. The sample belongs to a study of cytomegalovirus exposure and HLA in healthy donors. Germline CDR1 is GTSNPN and CDR2 is SVGIG (reference sequence). V was pared by 7 bases and J by 7 bases, with 4 bases of the junction left unmatched. The CDR3 length is 12 residues. The PCR ran on 60 Vbeta and 13 Jbeta primers. TCRdb keeps only in-frame clones here, not all; method: immunoSEQ multiplex PCR. The sample gives some 150,000 clones, 70% to 85% of which show up once; roughly 1.7% is in the top ten. Study-level findings and limits: DRB1 showed the most TCR associations and HLA-C the fewest in a later analysis, as rates varied by HLA locus. The authors listed some 160 TCR beta chains as cytomegalovirus-associated.

The study sampled nominally healthy donors, though unrecorded immune exposures were likely. The specimen was PBMCs. This clonotype originated in a woman in her 30s in good health and CMV-seronegative. The V call is TRBV30, the J call TRBJ1-2, with 12 bases fitting TRBD1. Here the CDR3 reads CAFSGQGAGYTF. The CDR3 coding sequence is TGTGCCTTTTCGGGACAGGGGGCTGGCTACACCTTC.